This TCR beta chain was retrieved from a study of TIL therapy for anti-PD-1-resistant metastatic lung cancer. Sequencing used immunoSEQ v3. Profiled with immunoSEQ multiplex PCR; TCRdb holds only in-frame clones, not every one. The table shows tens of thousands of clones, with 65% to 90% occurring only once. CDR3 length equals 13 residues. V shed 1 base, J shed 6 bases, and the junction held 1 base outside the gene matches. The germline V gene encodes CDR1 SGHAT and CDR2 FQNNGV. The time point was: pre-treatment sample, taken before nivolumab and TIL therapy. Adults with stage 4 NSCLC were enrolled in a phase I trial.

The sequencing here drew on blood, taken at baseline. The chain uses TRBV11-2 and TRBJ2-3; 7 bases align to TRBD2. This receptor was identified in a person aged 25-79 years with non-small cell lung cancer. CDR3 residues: CASSLGAGDTQYF. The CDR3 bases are TGTGCCAGCAGCTTAGGAGCGGGGGATACGCAGTATTTT. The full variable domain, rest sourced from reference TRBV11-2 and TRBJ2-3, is EAGVAQSPRYKIIEKRQSVAFWCNPISGHATLYWYQQILGQGPKLLIQFQNNGVVDDSQLPKDRFSAERLKGVDSTLKIQPAKLEDSAVYLCASSLGAGDTQYFGPGTRLTVL.